The clone carrying this TCR beta chain was recorded a few times. As yet, its antigen is unknown. This specimen comes from a study of regulatory T cells in long-lasting Graves disease. V was cut by 6 bases and J by 7 bases, with 16 bases left in between. The CDR3 extends over 14 amino acids. CDR1 and CDR2 from the germline V gene are MNHNS and SASEGT. Time point reported: persistent/refractory GD, antithyroid drugs over 5 years with positive TRAb. PBMCs were the source of the RNA used for TCR sequencing. Guidelines of the American Thyroid Association were used to diagnose Graves' disease. Study-wide results and limits: Peripheral blood, not thyroid tissue, was the sole material studied. There was favoring of TRBV28, TRBJ1-2 and TRBJ2-5 in persistent disease.

The authors built TCR beta libraries using iRepertoire HTBI primers and Arm-PCR of CDR3 regions. How the authors handled the data: Samples collectively showed 62 TRBV and 11 to 15 TRBJ segments. MiXCR was run by TCRdb on the multiplex PCR reads, yielding one entry per CDR3 protein. The V and J calls shown here were made by TCRdb, not taken from the authors' results. In the table there are about 460,000 distinct CDR3 sequences, about 20% of which are singletons. Sequenced here: peripheral blood mononuclear cells (PBMCs), sampled when the disease was refractory, from a patient treated with antithyroid drugs. The receptor's source is a female donor with Graves disease. The chain carries TRBV6-1 and TRBJ1-5, with TRBD1 as a possible D gene (5 bases). CDR3 residues: CASRNGGRRQPQHF. CDR3 nucleotide sequence: TGTGCCAGCAGGAACGGGGGAAGGAGGCAGCCCCAGCATTTT.